The 3 T cell receptor beta chains below were found in one sample sequenced in a study of blood T cells in healthy people across ages. The second PCR ran roughly 6 to 12 cycles with a sample-barcoded 5' primer and J-beta primers. TCRdb reanalysed the 5' RACE reads using MiXCR and keeps one entry per CDR3 protein. Counted here are about 1.7 million distinct CDR3 sequences, 25% to 30% occurring once; the ten biggest clones make up over 7%. Sequenced input: blood. The receptor source for this set is a young woman in good health.

The chain joins TRBV3-1 to TRBJ2-5; D not resolved. This CDR3 region has 13 residues. Germline assignment: CDR1 LGHDT and CDR2 YNNKEL (reference sequence). Trimming removed 1 base at V and 2 bases at J, with 5 bases between. For the CDR3, the DNA is TGTGCCAGCAGCCAAGCTGGACAAGAGACCCAGTACTTC. It is translated as CASSQAGQETQYF.

This clonotype was counted only a few times. The chain combines TRBV5-6 with TRBJ2-5, with D possibly TRBD1 on 6 matching bases. Germline CDR1 SGHDT, CDR2 YYEEEE. V dropped 0 bases and J dropped 2 bases, with 11 bases sitting between them. CDR3 length equals 15 residues. The DNA for the CDR3 is TGTGCCAGCAGCTTGGGTTGGACAGCGCAAGAGACCCAGTACTTC. Protein product: CASSLGWTAQETQYF.

The gene calls are TRBV10-3 and TRBJ2-1, with 12 bases matching TRBD2. The V and J ends lost 0 bases and 8 bases, in that order; junction bases with no gene match: 5. The germline gives CDR1 ENHRY, CDR2 SYGVKD. CDR3 length: 16 amino acids. In DNA, the CDR3 is TGTGCCATCAGTGAGTCGCTAGCGGGAGGGCTCGATGAGCAGTTCTTC. Protein: CAISESLAGGLDEQFF.